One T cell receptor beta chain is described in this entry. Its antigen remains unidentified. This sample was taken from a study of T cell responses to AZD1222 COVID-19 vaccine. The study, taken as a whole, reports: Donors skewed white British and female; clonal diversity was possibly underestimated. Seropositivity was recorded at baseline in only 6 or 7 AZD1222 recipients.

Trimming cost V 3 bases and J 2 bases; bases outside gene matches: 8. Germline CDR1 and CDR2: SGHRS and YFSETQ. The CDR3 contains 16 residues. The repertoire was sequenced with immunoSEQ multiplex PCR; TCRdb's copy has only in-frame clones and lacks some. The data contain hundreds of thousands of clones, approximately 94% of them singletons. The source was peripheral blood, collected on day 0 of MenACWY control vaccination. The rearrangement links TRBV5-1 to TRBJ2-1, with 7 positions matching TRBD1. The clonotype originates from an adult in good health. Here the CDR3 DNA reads TGCGCCAGCAGCTCGGCGAACAGGGGCCCCTACAATGAGCAGTTCTTC. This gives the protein CASSSANRGPYNEQFF.